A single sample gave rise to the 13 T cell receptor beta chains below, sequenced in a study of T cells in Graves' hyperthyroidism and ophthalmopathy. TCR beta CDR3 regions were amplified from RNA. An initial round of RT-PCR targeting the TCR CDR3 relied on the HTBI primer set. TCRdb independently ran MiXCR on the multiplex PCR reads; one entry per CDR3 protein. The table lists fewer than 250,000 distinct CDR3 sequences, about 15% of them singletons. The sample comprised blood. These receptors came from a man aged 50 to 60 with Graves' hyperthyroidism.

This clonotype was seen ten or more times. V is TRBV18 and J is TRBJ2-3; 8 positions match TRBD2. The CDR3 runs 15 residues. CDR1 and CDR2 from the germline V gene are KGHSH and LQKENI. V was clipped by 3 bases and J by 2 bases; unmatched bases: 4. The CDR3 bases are TGTGCCAGCTCACCTACTAGCGGAAACACAGATACGCAGTATTTT. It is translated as CASSPTSGNTDTQYF.

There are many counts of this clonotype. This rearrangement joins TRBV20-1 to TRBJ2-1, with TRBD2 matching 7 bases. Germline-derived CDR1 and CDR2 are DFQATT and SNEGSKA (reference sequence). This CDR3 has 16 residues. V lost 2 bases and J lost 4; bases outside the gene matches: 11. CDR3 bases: TGCAGTGCTAGATCCATAGGGACTACCTCTTACAATGAGCAGTTCTTC. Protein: CSARSIGTTSYNEQFF.

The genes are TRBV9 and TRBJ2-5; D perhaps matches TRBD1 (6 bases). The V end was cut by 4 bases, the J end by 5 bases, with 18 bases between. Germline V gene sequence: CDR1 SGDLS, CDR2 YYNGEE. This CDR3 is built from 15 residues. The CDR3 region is CASSPRQDSMETQYF. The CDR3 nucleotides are TGTGCCAGCAGCCCACGACAGGATTCTATGGAGACCCAGTACTTC.

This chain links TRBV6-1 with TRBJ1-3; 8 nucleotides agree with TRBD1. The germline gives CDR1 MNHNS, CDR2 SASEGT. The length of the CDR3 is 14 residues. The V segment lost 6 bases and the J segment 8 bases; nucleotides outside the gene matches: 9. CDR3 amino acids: CASSTRQGTDTIYF. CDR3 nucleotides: TGTGCCAGCAGCACCAGACAGGGGACGGACACCATATATTTT.

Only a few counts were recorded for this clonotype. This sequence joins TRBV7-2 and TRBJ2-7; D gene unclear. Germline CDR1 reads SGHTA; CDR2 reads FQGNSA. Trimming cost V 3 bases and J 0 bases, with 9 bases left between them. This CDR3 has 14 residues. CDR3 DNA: TGTGCCAGCAGCTTTTACTCCACCTCCTACGAGCAGTACTTC. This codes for CASSFYSTSYEQYF.

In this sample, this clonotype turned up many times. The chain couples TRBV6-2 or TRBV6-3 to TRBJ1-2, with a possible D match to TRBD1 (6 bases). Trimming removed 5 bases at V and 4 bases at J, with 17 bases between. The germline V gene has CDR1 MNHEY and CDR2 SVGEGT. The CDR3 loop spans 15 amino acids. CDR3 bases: TGTGCCAGCAGTCACGGACAGCGCCGGGCCTATGGCTACACCTTC. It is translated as CASSHGQRRAYGYTF.

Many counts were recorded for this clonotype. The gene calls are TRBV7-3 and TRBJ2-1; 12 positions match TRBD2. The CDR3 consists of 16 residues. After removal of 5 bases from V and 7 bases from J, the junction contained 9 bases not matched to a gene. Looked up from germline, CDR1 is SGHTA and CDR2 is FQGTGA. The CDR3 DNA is TGTGCCAGCAGCCCAAGACTAGCGGGAGCACAAAATGAGCAGTTCTTC. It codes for CASSPRLAGAQNEQFF. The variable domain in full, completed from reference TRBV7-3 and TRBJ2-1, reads GAGVSQTPSNKVTEKGKYVELRCDPISGHTALYWYRQSLGQGPEFLIYFQGTGAADDSGLPNDRFFAVRPEGSVSTLKIQRTERGDSAVYLCASSPRLAGAQNEQFFGPGTRLTVL.

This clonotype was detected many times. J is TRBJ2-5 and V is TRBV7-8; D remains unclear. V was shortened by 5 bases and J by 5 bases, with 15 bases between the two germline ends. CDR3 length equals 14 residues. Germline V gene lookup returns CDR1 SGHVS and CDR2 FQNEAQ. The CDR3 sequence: CASSAQWLAETQYF. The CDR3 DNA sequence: TGTGCCAGCAGCGCCCAATGGTTGGCGGAGACCCAGTACTTC.

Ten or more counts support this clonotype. CDR3 bases: TGCGCCAGCAGCTTGGGCGGGGGCGGAAGCAATCAGCCCCAGCATTTT. Translating gives CASSLGGGGSNQPQHF. The chain uses TRBV5-1 and TRBJ1-5; possibly TRBD1 for D (6 bases). Trimming took 0 bases from V and 1 from J, leaving 11 bases between them. Germline CDR1 SGHRS, CDR2 YFSETQ. This CDR3 region has 16 residues.

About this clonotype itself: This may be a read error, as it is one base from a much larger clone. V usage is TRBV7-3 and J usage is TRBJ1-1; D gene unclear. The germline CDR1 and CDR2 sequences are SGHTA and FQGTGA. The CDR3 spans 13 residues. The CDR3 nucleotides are TGTGCCAACAGCTTCAACCGAAACACTGAAGCTTTCTTT. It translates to CANSFNRNTEAFF.

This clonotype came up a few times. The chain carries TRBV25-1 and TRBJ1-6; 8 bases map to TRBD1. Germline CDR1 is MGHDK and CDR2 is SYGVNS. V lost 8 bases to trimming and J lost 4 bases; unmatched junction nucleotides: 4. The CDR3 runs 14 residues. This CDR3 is CASLQGGYNSPLHF. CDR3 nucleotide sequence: TGTGCCAGCCTACAGGGGGGGTATAATTCACCCCTCCACTTT.

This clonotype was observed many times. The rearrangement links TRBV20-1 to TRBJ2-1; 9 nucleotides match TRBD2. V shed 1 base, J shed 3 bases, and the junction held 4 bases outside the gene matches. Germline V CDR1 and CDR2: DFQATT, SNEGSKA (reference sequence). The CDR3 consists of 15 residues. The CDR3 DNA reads TGCAGTGCTAGAGGGGGCGGGAGGGTCTACAATGAGCAGTTCTTC. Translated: CSARGGGRVYNEQFF.

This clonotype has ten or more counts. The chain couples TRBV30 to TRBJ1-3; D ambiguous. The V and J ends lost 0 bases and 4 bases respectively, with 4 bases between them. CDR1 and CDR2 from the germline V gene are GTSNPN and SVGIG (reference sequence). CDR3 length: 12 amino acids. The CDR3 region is CAWSVRGNTIYF. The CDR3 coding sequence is TGTGCCTGGAGTGTAAGGGGAAACACCATATATTTT.